This T cell receptor (beta chain) was identified in a study of cytomegalovirus exposure and HLA in healthy donors (dated 2017 in TCRdb). Study-level background: In an earlier analysis of approximately 640 of the donors, 250 to 300 Gb of sequence data and about 110 million unique TCR beta sequences from roughly 200 million T cells were reported. Typing coverage differed by locus: A, B, C, DRB1 and DQB1 were typed in roughly 629-630 donors, DQA1 in 522, DPA1 in 606, and DPB1 in about 450. HLA typing covered class I and class II loci at four-digit resolution. Every repertoire in the discovery cohort had been generated on one and the same sequencing platform. The study aimed to test whether cataloging public T cell receptors could reveal signatures of past pathogen exposure. Genome-wide SNP genotypes for about 65% of the 666 donors were used in a later genetic analysis, which treated that subset as a discovery cohort. Roughly 5 DR-DQ haplotypes were handled as single units for association and clustering, since linkage in the cohort was strong. Alongside the repertoire data, information on donor age, sex, ethnicity and CMV serostatus was compiled. Of the 350 to 400 genotyped donors, approximately 83% fell in the genetic ancestry cluster associated with self-reported Caucasian donors. High-throughput TCR immunosequencing, statistical association of individual TCRs with disease status, and machine learning were combined to predict cytomegalovirus infection status. Among a few hundred genotyped donors of the cohort, an average of about 240,000 unique TCR beta nucleotide sequences were sequenced per donor, 15% to 20% of them non-productive. Rather than using new phenotypic data, the later analysis identified candidate immune exposures from TCR beta sequences and from how often those sequences occurred across donors. An early release covering roughly 600 HLA-typed donors comprised approximately 300 gigabases of sequencing data and tens of millions of unique TCR sequences. The study used immunosequencing to profile the T cell repertoires of approximately 630 subjects and linked those repertoires to cytomegalovirus serostatus. In a later analysis, previously published TCR beta repertoires from 666 donors were re-analyzed and high-resolution HLA genotyping was added so that TCR occurrence patterns could be studied. Along with the approximately 650-subject first cohort, a separate validation cohort of over 90 different subjects was used. An earlier analysis of about 620 of the donors applied high-throughput TCR beta sequencing to assess whether each TCR beta V gene segment acted as functional or pseudogenic.

The cohort comprised 666 healthy bone marrow donors. At the time of sampling, all cohort members were nominally healthy, though unrecorded immune exposures were likely present. The donor tested CMV seronegative and was one of the 352 seronegative cohort members. Every donor gave a peripheral blood sample, and the peripheral blood mononuclear cells from that sample were used for TCR beta sequencing. Genomic DNA was extracted from the blood cell samples with the Qiagen DNeasy Blood Extraction Kit. V and J are truncated by 5 bases and 6 bases respectively, leaving an intervening sequence of 22 bases. The CDR3 spans 17 residues, from the cysteine through the phenylalanine. The sequence is cut down to CDR3 DNA, 51 bases in frame from base 1. From the germline V gene, CDR1 is LGHNT and CDR2 is FRNRAP. Receptor amplification or capture employed the immunoSEQ multiplex PCR assay. The multiplex PCR relied on a mix of 60 forward primers for TCR Vbeta segments and 13 reverse primers for TCR Jbeta segments. The CDR3 region of rearranged TCR beta genes was amplified from genomic DNA with a multiplex PCR assay. Amplified TCR beta libraries were sequenced as 87-base-pair reads on the Illumina HiSeq System. The paper's data handling went like this. A later analysis tallied about 77 million unique TCR beta chains across the 610 or so repertoires, and approximately 11 million of those chains were shared by two or more donors. To remove PCR and sequencing errors, raw reads were error-corrected and collapsed into unique sequences using a nearest-neighbor algorithm that merged closely related sequences. To assign V, D and J gene segments, CDR3 sequences were aligned to IMGT reference sequences. For a sequence to be retained, a match of at least six nucleotides was required to both a V gene segment and a J gene segment. Rearrangements were classified as productive when the CDR3 lacked stop codons and remained in frame with V and J, and all other rearrangements were classified as non-productive. Following IMGT convention, CDR3 was defined as the stretch from the second conserved V-encoded cysteine to the conserved J-encoded phenylalanine. In an earlier analysis of 550 to 650 of the donors, sequences lacking an unambiguous match to a single V gene segment were excluded. In an earlier analysis of 500 to 750 of the donors, V segments were called functional above 56.7% productive rearrangements and were called segregating when the between-donor standard deviation exceeded 5%. A statistical classification framework was built to diagnose cytomegalovirus status from the catalog of TCR beta chain sequences. In a later analysis, V and J genes were assigned by comparing TCR nucleotide sequences against IMGT/GENE-DB human TR gene sequences. Using the TCRdist pipeline, a later analysis assigned CDR3 sequences along with most-parsimonious VDJ recombination scenarios. In a later analysis, each TCR beta chain was defined by its CDR3 amino acid sequence together with its V-gene family, and reads lacking a unique V-gene family were excluded. In a later analysis, 550 to 650 highly shared, low-generation-probability nucleotide sequences were removed to address suspected cross-contamination and a sequencing artifact. In a later analysis, a clonal expansion index was calculated for each public chain from normalized within-repertoire ranks of inferred template counts. In a later analysis, generation probabilities were computed using a VDJ recombination model fitted to out-of-frame rearrangements, and the results were checked against IGoR. Hypergeometric tests were used in a later analysis to score TCR-TCR, TCR-HLA and TCR-CMV co-occurrence, with a repertoire-size bias correction applied to the TCR pairs. In a later analysis, false discovery rates were estimated by permuting HLA or CMV assignments 20 times. In a later analysis, co-occurring TCRs were grouped with DBSCAN, and TCRdist sequence similarity was added when clustering was performed within HLA-allele-positive subsets. Repertoires with fewer than 30,000 or more than 120,000 public chains were left out of co-occurrence clustering, as were five repertoires with anomalous nucleotide sharing. As stored in TCRdb, this immuneACCESS dataset retains in-frame rearrangements with V and J assigned. A fraction of the clones does not appear; measured against another copy, unresolved V genes explain less than half of the discrepancy, and the remainder lacks a known reason. V, J and clone size were drawn from that table, and D and trimming were deduced from the DNA. For this sample the table gives 150,000 to 250,000 clones, of which around three quarters were detected only once. The ten most abundant clones make up less than 2% of the sample.

The investigation overall reported the following: Because HLA typing was missing for some donors at each locus, association tests included only the typed subset. In a later analysis, 16,951 TCR beta sequences were associated with specific HLA alleles at a false discovery rate of 0.05. In vitro tests confirmed that three of the cytomegalovirus-associated TCR beta chains recognize cytomegalovirus antigens. When HLA alleles, especially DR and DQ, strongly co-occurred, TCR associations were difficult to assign to individual alleles. In both the original and validation cohorts, the classifier was reported to diagnose cytomegalovirus status with high specificity and sensitivity. Broadly in line with IMGT annotations, most TCR beta V segments showed up in productive rearrangements about 90% or about 30% of the time in an earlier analysis of 587 of the donors. Approximately 18 rarely observed V segments, including chromosome 9 orphons, were excluded from the earlier analysis of several hundred of the donors because counts were too low. While some public TCRs were present in many individuals, most TCR sequences turned up only very rarely across donors. In a later analysis, HLA-associated TCR beta chains were found to be more clonally expanded and to have lower generation probabilities than equally common non-associated chains. In the study, around 150 TCR beta chains were listed as associated with cytomegalovirus. In a later analysis, several top co-occurrence clusters were reported to appear linked to parvovirus B19, influenza, CMV and Epstein-Barr virus. Only TCR beta chains were sequenced in this cohort, and the absence of alpha or paired-chain data limited detectable features. Because the 87-base-pair reads could not distinguish some IMGT-functional V segments, including TRBV6-2 and TRBV6-3, those segments were excluded. V-gene and J-gene trimming of TCR beta chains was associated with a missense DCLRE1C variant in a later genetic analysis, and the association was replicated in an independent cohort. It was suggested by the authors that the approach could potentially be generalized to other disease states and immunological phenotypes. In a later analysis, TCR association rates were found to vary across HLA loci, with the most associated TCRs seen for DRB1 alleles and the fewest for HLA-C alleles. According to a later genetic analysis, donors in an Asian-associated ancestry cluster had fewer N-insertions in productive TCRs than the approximately 610-donor mean. The presence/absence analyses assumed that sequencing depth was roughly uniform across donors, and that assumption may not be true. A further reported finding was that TCR beta sequences accurately predicted the HLA-A and HLA-B alleles for most subjects in the first cohort. The sequencing pipeline was judged likely to have produced a cluster of highly shared sequence variants as a technical artifact. In a later analysis, most CMV-associated TCR beta chains were found to appear HLA-restricted, with HLA associations seemingly driven largely by CMV exposure. Immune exposure information for the cohort was limited to CMV serostatus. Correlated functional status among segregating V segments might be attributable to linkage disequilibrium, but an unknown experimental factor could not be ruled out.

Worth noting for this clone: Its antigen target is currently unknown. Per-nucleotide qualities are absent, and no much larger clonotype sits a single base away.

The chain is made from TRBV12-5 and TRBJ2-2; the D gene is possibly TRBD2, with 5 bases matching. This clonotype was obtained from a young man in good health and CMV-seronegative. Source material: PBMCs. The encoded CDR3 is CASGPEPPAGRPGELFF. The nucleotide sequence reads TGTGCTAGTGGTCCCGAACCCCCTGCGGGCAGACCCGGGGAGCTGTTTTTT.